Below are 23 T cell receptor beta chains sequenced from a single sample in a study of T cell responses to AZD1222 COVID-19 vaccine. Assay: immunoSEQ multiplex PCR; the TCRdb copy retains only in-frame clones and omits some. The sample contains more than 150,000 clones, 75% to 90% of which appear only once. Here the sequenced sample was peripheral blood, taken after recovery from COVID-19. These receptors were obtained from an adult who had recovered from COVID-19.

The chain couples TRBV5-1 to TRBJ1-5; unclear D gene. Germline-derived CDR1 and CDR2 are SGHRS and YFSETQ. Deletions cut 0 bases from V and 0 bases from J, with 4 bases between. There are 14 residues in the CDR3. DNA of the CDR3: TGCGCCAGCAGCTTGGGGGCTAGCAATCAGCCCCAGCATTTT. Its translation: CASSLGASNQPQHF.

The genes are TRBV10-3 and TRBJ2-7; TRBD2 matches at 15 bases. Per the germline V gene, CDR1 is ENHRY and CDR2 is SYGVKD. The trim removed 8 bases at V and 3 bases at J, leaving 17 bases unmatched. The CDR3 length is 19 residues. CDR3 DNA: TGTGCCATCGGGGGGTCGGGACTAGCGGGAGGAGGGACCATCTACGAGCAGTACTTC. It specifies CAIGGSGLAGGGTIYEQYF.

Notes on this clone: Other nucleotide sequences from this sample produce the same CDR3. The genes are TRBV19 and TRBJ1-1; D is unresolved. The ends were cut back, 3 bases at V and 1 base at J, with 6 bases in the middle. CDR3 length equals 13 residues. Germline loops: CDR1 LNHDA, CDR2 SQIVND (reference sequence). CDR3 residues: CASSILENTEAFF. The CDR3 DNA reads TGTGCCAGTAGTATTCTGGAGAACACTGAAGCTTTCTTT.

The gene calls are TRBV11-2 and TRBJ2-5; D possibly corresponds to TRBD2 (5 bases). This CDR3 contains 16 residues. The germline V gene has CDR1 SGHAT and CDR2 FQNNGV. The V gene lost 2 bases and the J gene lost 0 bases, with 13 bases spanning the gap. CDR3 sequence (DNA): TGTGCCAGCAGCTTACCGACTACCGGGTACCAAGAGACCCAGTACTTC. Amino acids: CASSLPTTGYQETQYF.

The V and J genes are TRBV18 and TRBJ1-1; TRBD1 is a possible D gene (6 bases). Germline V lookup: CDR1 KGHSH, CDR2 LQKENI. The V and J ends lost 2 bases and 6 bases respectively, with 10 bases between them. This CDR3 spans 13 amino acids. The CDR3 region is CASSPWGGPEAFF. As DNA, the CDR3 is TGTGCCAGCTCACCATGGGGGGGCCCTGAAGCTTTCTTT.

The chain is built from TRBV5-8 and TRBJ2-1; D uncertain. Germline V lookup: CDR1 SGHTS, CDR2 YDEGEE. The CDR3 length is 14 residues. Trimming pared 7 bases from V and 2 bases from J, leaving 13 bases between. The CDR3 region has the DNA TGTGCCAGCGGCTGGTTTCGGGCCTACAATGAGCAGTTCTTC. Its translation: CASGWFRAYNEQFF.

In this sample, this clone turned up a few times. This sequence joins TRBV11-2 and TRBJ2-7; possibly TRBD1 for D (6 bases). This CDR3 region has 14 residues. With 1 base removed from V and 5 bases from J, the gap between germline ends came to 12 bases. In germline, CDR1 is SGHAT, CDR2 FQNNGV. CDR3 loop: CASSLVTPGDEQYF. The CDR3 DNA reads as TGTGCCAGCAGCTTAGTAACCCCAGGGGACGAGCAGTACTTC.

The chain joins TRBV6-6 to TRBJ2-7; 9 bases match TRBD1. The CDR3 is 15 amino acids. In germline, CDR1 is MNHNY, CDR2 SVGAGI (reference sequence). V trimming: 5 bases; J trimming: 6 bases; junction bases outside the gene matches: 11. CDR3 sequence: CASSDGGQGASEQYF. In DNA form, the CDR3 reads TGTGCCAGCAGTGATGGGGGACAGGGTGCATCCGAGCAGTACTTC.

This clone came up once. J is TRBJ2-7 and V is TRBV5-1; 10 nucleotides match TRBD2. V lost 0 bases to trimming and J lost 4 bases; unmatched junction nucleotides: 4. CDR3 length equals 15 residues. CDR1 SGHRS and CDR2 YFSETQ come from the germline V gene. CDR3 sequence (DNA): TGCGCCAGCAGCTTGGGAGCGGGGGGGCTATACGAGCAGTACTTC. Translated, it gives CASSLGAGGLYEQYF. Full variable domain (missing parts from reference TRBV5-1 and TRBJ2-7): KAGVTQTPRYLIKTRGQQVTLSCSPISGHRSVSWYQQTPGQGLQFLFEYFSETQRNKGNFPGRFSGRQFSNSRSEMNVSTLELGDSALYLCASSLGAGGLYEQYFGPGTRLTVT.

This clone occurred a few times. The gene calls are TRBV14 and TRBJ2-7, with 9 bases that match TRBD2. Germline-derived CDR1 and CDR2 are SGHDN and FVKESK. V dropped 1 base and J dropped 2; count of bases not matched to a gene: 3. The CDR3 covers 15 residues. Here the CDR3 reads CASSQVSSGAYEQYF. The CDR3 nucleotides read TGTGCCAGCAGCCAAGTGTCTAGCGGGGCCTACGAGCAGTACTTC.

The chain joins TRBV5-4 to TRBJ2-1; a possible D gene is TRBD2 (6 bases). Trimming cost V 2 bases and J 7 bases, with 13 bases left between them. The CDR3 covers 14 residues. Per the germline V gene, CDR1 is SGHNT and CDR2 is YYREEE (reference sequence). CDR3 DNA sequence: TGTGCCAGCAGCTTTGAGGCGGGAACTAATGAGCAGTTCTTC. This gives the protein CASSFEAGTNEQFF. Supplemented by reference TRBV5-4 and TRBJ2-1, the full variable domain reads ETGVTQSPTHLIKTRGQQVTLRCSSQSGHNTVSWYQQALGQGPQFIFQYYREEENGRGNFPPRFSGLQFPNYSSELNVNALELDDSALYLCASSFEAGTNEQFFGPGTRLTVL.

This clone turned up a few times. This chain uses TRBV11-1 with TRBJ2-1; 8 nucleotides align to TRBD2. There are 15 residues in the CDR3. V dropped 2 bases and J dropped 3; count of bases not matched to a gene: 3. Germline V gives CDR1 SGHAT, CDR2 FQDESV (reference sequence). In DNA form, the CDR3 reads TGTGCCAGCAGCTTAAAGCTAGCGGGCTACAATGAGCAGTTCTTC. It codes for CASSLKLAGYNEQFF. Full variable domain (rest looked up from reference TRBV11-1 and TRBJ2-1): EAEVAQSPRYKITEKSQAVAFWCDPISGHATLYWYRQILGQGPELLVQFQDESVVDDSQLPKDRFSAERLKGVDSTLKIQPAELGDSAMYLCASSLKLAGYNEQFFGPGTRLTVL.

The rearrangement joins TRBV5-6 to TRBJ2-7; TRBD1 might be the D (6 bases). CDR1 is SGHDT and CDR2 is YYEEEE in the germline V gene. The CDR3 extends over 14 amino acids. V was trimmed by 3 bases and J by 0 bases, leaving 10 bases between them. Here the CDR3 reads CASSYDRFSYEQYF. For the CDR3, the DNA is TGTGCCAGCAGCTATGACAGGTTCTCCTACGAGCAGTACTTC.

The chain employs TRBV7-8 and TRBJ2-1; no definite D call. The CDR3 has 14 residues. Germline V gene sequence: CDR1 SGHVS, CDR2 FQNEAQ. Deletions cut 2 bases from V and 1 base from J, with 6 bases between. This CDR3 reads CASSLFFSYNEQFF. The DNA of the CDR3 is TGTGCCAGCAGCTTATTCTTTTCCTACAATGAGCAGTTCTTC.

This clone appeared a few times. The V call is TRBV28, the J call TRBJ1-4, with 10 positions matching TRBD1. V shed 7 bases, J shed 8 bases, and the junction held 7 bases outside the gene matches. Germline V gives CDR1 MDHEN, CDR2 SYDVKM. The CDR3 is 14 residues long. The CDR3 bases are TGTGCCAGCACAACCGGGACAGGGGCGGAAAAACTGTTTTTT. Translating it yields CASTTGTGAEKLFF. The full variable domain, rest sourced from reference TRBV28 and TRBJ1-4, is DVKVTQSSRYLVKRTGEKVFLECVQDMDHENMFWYRQDPGLGLRLIYFSYDVKMKEKGDIPEGYSVSREKKERFSLILESASTNQTSMYLCASTTGTGAEKLFFGSGTQLSVL.

The chain carries TRBV10-2 and TRBJ2-3; 10 bases map to TRBD2. This CDR3 is built from 16 residues. Trimming cost V 3 bases and J 3 bases; bases outside gene matches: 6. Germline V gives CDR1 WSHSY, CDR2 SAAADI. The CDR3 sequence is CASSDSGRPVTDTQYF. As DNA, the CDR3 is TGCGCCAGCAGTGATAGCGGGAGGCCCGTGACAGATACGCAGTATTTT.

The rearrangement uses TRBV5-1 and TRBJ2-6; possible D gene TRBD2, 6 bases. In germline, CDR1 is SGHRS, CDR2 YFSETQ. V was pared by 0 bases and J by 4 bases, with 8 bases between. This CDR3 is 15 amino acids long. The DNA of the CDR3 is TGCGCCAGCAGCTTGGAGGGAGGAGGGGCCAACGTCCTGACTTTC. It is translated as CASSLEGGGANVLTF.

This chain uses TRBV10-3 with TRBJ1-5; 10 bases match TRBD1. The germline V gene has CDR1 ENHRY and CDR2 SYGVKD. This CDR3 has 16 residues. Losses at the gene ends were 6 bases for V and 2 bases for J; bases not matched to a gene: 7. As DNA, the CDR3 is TGTGCCATCAGGTCTGACAGGGGGCAAGGCAATCAGCCCCAGCATTTT. Amino acid sequence: CAIRSDRGQGNQPQHF.

The chain recombines TRBV5-6 with TRBJ1-2; 9 bases are a match to TRBD1. Germline trimming cut 4 bases from V and 8 bases from J; bases unmatched to any gene: 3. The CDR3 loop spans 12 amino acids. Germline loops: CDR1 SGHDT, CDR2 YYEEEE. The CDR3 nucleotides are TGTGCCAGCAGCCGGACAGGGGACGGCTACACCTTC. The encoded protein is CASSRTGDGYTF.

The rearrangement links TRBV5-6 to TRBJ2-1, with no clear D. CDR3 length equals 12 residues. The germline V gene encodes CDR1 SGHDT and CDR2 YYEEEE. Trimming shortened V by 2 bases and J by 5 bases, and 5 bases separated the two germline ends. Here the CDR3 reads CASSFSHNEQFF. The CDR3 coding sequence is TGTGCCAGCAGCTTTAGTCACAATGAGCAGTTCTTC.

V is TRBV28 and J is TRBJ1-2, with a tentative D call TRBD1 (5 bases). Germline V lookup: CDR1 MDHEN, CDR2 SYDVKM. Trimming pared 6 bases from V and 4 bases from J, leaving 12 bases between. The CDR3 sequence is 13 residues long. Here the CDR3 reads CASRGLTIYGYTF. The CDR3 nucleotides are TGTGCCAGCAGGGGACTGACTATCTATGGCTACACCTTC.

The V gene is TRBV25-1, the J gene TRBJ1-1; 9 bases agree with TRBD1. CDR3 length: 15 residues. V trimming: 4 bases; J trimming: 7 bases; junction bases outside the gene matches: 10. Germline CDR1 reads MGHDK; CDR2 reads SYGVNS. The DNA for the CDR3 is TGTGCCAGCAGTGCGCGCACAGGGGGCTGGAGTGAAGCTTTCTTT. Its protein is CASSARTGGWSEAFF.

V usage is TRBV5-1 and J usage is TRBJ1-1; D call uncertain. Trimming stripped 3 bases from V and 5 bases from J, with 17 bases between. Germline values: CDR1 SGHRS, CDR2 YFSETQ. This CDR3 has 15 residues. CDR3 sequence (DNA): TGCGCCAGCAGCTCGGACGGTTCGGGATTGACTGAAGCTTTCTTT. Residues: CASSSDGSGLTEAFF.